This is a list of T cell receptor beta chains from one sample in a study of graft-versus-host responses after intestinal transplantation. Here immunoSEQ multiplex PCR was the method, and the copy in TCRdb shows in-frame clones only, minus some. The table shows under 95,000 clones, with roughly 80% occurring only once. Antigen specificity for these receptors is unknown. The sample was unstimulated CD4+ T cells sorted from spleen or lymph node cells, taken before intestinal transplant. These receptors were obtained from a human donor who received an intestinal transplant. Both conserved end residues are part of each CDR3. A D gene is named only where the DNA matches it firmly. The size of a clone is reported for some rows only, either as once, few or many, or as a class for expanded clones.

CDR3nt: TGCAGCGTTGTCCCCAGGGGATGGGACACTGAAGCTTTCTTT
CDR3aa: CSVVPRGWDTEAFF
d_gene: .
abundance: .
j_gene: TRBJ1-1
v_gene: TRBV29-1

CDR3nt: TGTGCCAGCAGCTTAGCGGGGAACTATGGCTACACCTTC
CDR3aa: CASSLAGNYGYTF
d_gene: .
abundance: .
j_gene: TRBJ1-2
v_gene: TRBV11-2

CDR3nt: TGTGCCAGCAGCAGCGGGGGTGATCAGCCCCAGCATTTT
CDR3aa: CASSSGGDQPQHF
d_gene: .
abundance: .
j_gene: TRBJ1-5
v_gene: TRBV5-4

CDR3nt: TGCGCCAGCGCCGGACAGGTTTCCTCAACTAATGAAAAACTGTTTTTT
CDR3aa: CASAGQVSSTNEKLFF
d_gene: TRBD1
abundance: .
j_gene: TRBJ1-4
v_gene: TRBV5-1

CDR3nt: TGTGCCAGCAGCTTGGCTCCGACAGGGGGACTCACTGAAGCTTTCTTT
CDR3aa: CASSLAPTGGLTEAFF
d_gene: TRBD1
abundance: .
j_gene: TRBJ1-1
v_gene: TRBV5-4

CDR3nt: TGCGCCAGCAGCCACCGTGGCGGGGGACACACCGGGGAGCTGTTTTTT
CDR3aa: CASSHRGGGHTGELFF
d_gene: TRBD2
abundance: few
j_gene: TRBJ2-2
v_gene: TRBV5-1

CDR3nt: TGCGCCAGCAGGCCCTCCCCGGCGGACAATGAGCAGTTCTTC
CDR3aa: CASRPSPADNEQFF
d_gene: .
abundance: .
j_gene: TRBJ2-1
v_gene: TRBV10-1

CDR3nt: TGTGCCAGCAGCTTACGACAGGGAAATAGCAATCAGCCCCAGCATTTT
CDR3aa: CASSLRQGNSNQPQHF
d_gene: TRBD1
abundance: .
j_gene: TRBJ1-5
v_gene: TRBV7-6

CDR3nt: TGTGCCAGCAGCCCCGCTCGAGTCCTCGAGCAGTACTTC
CDR3aa: CASSPARVLEQYF
d_gene: .
abundance: once
j_gene: TRBJ2-7
v_gene: TRBV5-4

CDR3nt: TGTGCCAGCAGCTTAAGTCCTGGGACAGGGTACGCGGGCTACACCTTC
CDR3aa: CASSLSPGTGYAGYTF
d_gene: TRBD1
abundance: .
j_gene: TRBJ1-2
v_gene: TRBV7-3

CDR3nt: TGTGCCAGCAGAGAGCGGGGACCCTACGAGCAGTACTTC
CDR3aa: CASRERGPYEQYF
d_gene: TRBD2
abundance: .
j_gene: TRBJ2-7
v_gene: TRBV6-5

CDR3nt: TGTGCCAGCAGCCCGGACATCATTTCCTCCTACGAGCAGTACTTC
CDR3aa: CASSPDIISSYEQYF
d_gene: .
abundance: .
j_gene: TRBJ2-7
v_gene: TRBV7-9

CDR3nt: TGTGCCAGCAAAGGGGCGCTGGGTGGCTACACCTTC
CDR3aa: CASKGALGGYTF
d_gene: .
abundance: .
j_gene: TRBJ1-2
v_gene: TRBV25-1

CDR3nt: TGTGCCAGCACGAGGGACACTTTCACTGAAGCTTTCTTT
CDR3aa: CASTRDTFTEAFF
d_gene: .
abundance: once
j_gene: TRBJ1-1
v_gene: TRBV2

CDR3nt: TGTGCCAGCAGCTTAGGGCGGGGGGGGTACAATGAGCAGTTCTTC
CDR3aa: CASSLGRGGYNEQFF
d_gene: TRBD2
abundance: .
j_gene: TRBJ2-1
v_gene: TRBV5-4

CDR3nt: TGTGCCAGTAGTATCTGGACTAGCGGGGTGTACGAGCAGTACTTC
CDR3aa: CASSIWTSGVYEQYF
d_gene: TRBD2
abundance: .
j_gene: TRBJ2-7
v_gene: TRBV19

CDR3nt: TGTGCCAGCAGTCACGGGACAGCAGAAGCTTTCTTT
CDR3aa: CASSHGTAEAFF
d_gene: TRBD1
abundance: .
j_gene: TRBJ1-1
v_gene: TRBV6-6

CDR3nt: TGTGCCAGCAGCCCCAGGGGGCGCTGGGAGACCCAGTACTTC
CDR3aa: CASSPRGRWETQYF
d_gene: TRBD1
abundance: .
j_gene: TRBJ2-5
v_gene: TRBV5-4

CDR3nt: TGTGCCAGCAGCTCGGGACTACTTTCGGATACGCAGTATTTT
CDR3aa: CASSSGLLSDTQYF
d_gene: TRBD2
abundance: .
j_gene: TRBJ2-3
v_gene: TRBV11-3

CDR3nt: TGCGCCAGCAGCCAATTAGGACTAGCTCGTGAGACCCAGTACTTC
CDR3aa: CASSQLGLARETQYF
d_gene: TRBD2
abundance: .
j_gene: TRBJ2-5
v_gene: TRBV4-1

CDR3nt: TGCGCCAGCAGCGCCCCACCAGGGACTGAAGCTTTCTTT
CDR3aa: CASSAPPGTEAFF
d_gene: .
abundance: .
j_gene: TRBJ1-1
v_gene: TRBV5-1

CDR3nt: TGTGCCAGCACCGCGTTGGTCAGTCGGAGTCAGCCCCAGCATTTT
CDR3aa: CASTALVSRSQPQHF
d_gene: .
abundance: .
j_gene: TRBJ1-5
v_gene: TRBV28

CDR3nt: TGTGCCAGCAGCCGTGGGACATTCCAAGAGACCCAGTACTTC
CDR3aa: CASSRGTFQETQYF
d_gene: .
abundance: .
j_gene: TRBJ2-5
v_gene: TRBV6-1

CDR3nt: TGCAGCGTTGAAGTGCGCCCAGGGGAGCAGTTCTTC
CDR3aa: CSVEVRPGEQFF
d_gene: .
abundance: .
j_gene: TRBJ2-1
v_gene: TRBV29-1